The 15 T cell receptor beta chains given below trace back to one sample, sequenced in a study of OX40 agonist ivuxolimab in advanced cancers. TCRdb's copy holds only in-frame clones and misses some; the assay was immunoSEQ multiplex PCR. The profile shows roughly 36,000 clones, 74% of them singletons. The sample in question was CD4+ or CD8+ T cells sorted from blood, obtained in a trial of the OX40 agonist ivuxolimab. The receptors shown here come from an adult with an advanced solid tumor such as melanoma, head and neck, liver or kidney cancer.

DNA for the CDR3: TGCAGCGTTCAAATTGGGGCGGGGCGTGGACGCTCCTACAATGAGCAGTTCTTC. This translates into CSVQIGAGRGRSYNEQFF. The chain couples TRBV29-1 to TRBJ2-1, with D maybe TRBD2 (6 bases). This CDR3 comprises 18 residues. Germline values: CDR1 SQVTM, CDR2 ANQGSEA. V was clipped by 5 bases and J by 0 bases, with 23 bases between them.

This rearrangement joins TRBV19 to TRBJ1-5; perhaps TRBD1 as D (5 bases). The CDR3 consists of 16 residues. CDR1 LNHDA and CDR2 SQIVND come from the germline V gene (reference sequence). V lost 3 bases to trimming and J lost 6 bases, with 18 bases between them. DNA for the CDR3: TGTGCCAGTAGTATGATTCTAACGGGACCTCTTCAGCCCCAGCATTTT. It yields the protein CASSMILTGPLQPQHF.

This chain connects TRBV4-1 to TRBJ2-7; 10 nucleotides align to TRBD2. Germline CDR1 is MGHRA and CDR2 is YSYEKL. The junction had 8 bases not matched to a gene; V was cut back by 2 bases and J by 4 bases. The CDR3 runs 16 residues. The CDR3 here is CASSQFIAGGGYEQYF. In nucleotides, the CDR3 is TGCGCCAGCAGCCAATTTATAGCGGGGGGTGGATACGAGCAGTACTTC.

The chain has TRBV18 and TRBJ1-1; D possibly corresponds to TRBD1 (5 bases). V was clipped by 5 bases and J by 9 bases, with 16 bases between them. Germline CDR1 KGHSH, CDR2 LQKENI. This CDR3 contains 13 residues. CDR3 bases: TGTGCCAGCTCAGCAGACAGCCTTCTTCAAGCTTTCTTT. Its translation: CASSADSLLQAFF.

The chain employs TRBV6-6 and TRBJ1-5; 12 nucleotides line up with TRBD1. CDR1 and CDR2 (germline): MNHNY, SVGAGI (reference sequence). This CDR3 has 15 residues. V was clipped by 11 bases and J by 6 bases; unmatched bases: 11. The CDR3 sequence: CAGAPGQGARQPQHF. The CDR3 nucleotides are TGTGCCGGCGCCCCGGGACAGGGGGCTCGTCAGCCCCAGCATTTT.

V usage is TRBV28 and J usage is TRBJ2-3, with 11 nucleotides matching TRBD2. From germline, CDR1 is MDHEN and CDR2 SYDVKM. The CDR3 loop spans 17 amino acids. V lost 2 bases, J lost 6 bases, and 10 bases stayed unmatched. CDR3 loop: CASSLKRLAGFADTQYF. The CDR3 DNA follows: TGTGCCAGCAGTTTAAAAAGACTAGCGGGGTTCGCTGATACGCAGTATTTT.

The chain uses TRBV6-5 and TRBJ2-1, with a possible D match to TRBD1 (6 bases). The V end was cut by 8 bases, the J end by 15 bases, with 17 bases between. CDR3 length: 11 residues. Per germline, CDR1 MNHEY and CDR2 SVGAGI. CDR3 loop: CASVGKGVLFF. The DNA of the CDR3 is TGTGCCAGCGTGGGGAAGGGGGTGCTGTTCTTC.

The rearrangement links TRBV7-9 to TRBJ1-2, with 9 bases lining up with TRBD1. This CDR3 is built from 15 residues. Trimming took 5 bases from V and 6 from J; bases not matched to a gene: 10. Germline V gene lookup returns CDR1 SEHNR and CDR2 FQNEAQ (reference sequence). The CDR3 nucleotides are TGTGCCAGCAGCCCAAGTGAACAGGGGGCACATGGCTACACCTTC. It is translated as CASSPSEQGAHGYTF.

J is TRBJ2-2 and V is TRBV30, with a tentative D call TRBD1 (5 bases). Germline V gene sequence: CDR1 GTSNPN, CDR2 SVGIG (reference sequence). The V end lost 4 bases, the J end lost 7 bases, and 10 bases lay between the germline ends. The CDR3 contains 12 residues. This CDR3 is CAWTGSGGELFF. The CDR3 DNA sequence: TGTGCCTGGACAGGGTCGGGCGGGGAGCTGTTTTTT.

For this clone: Other DNA sequences from this sample encode an identical CDR3 as well. The V and J genes are TRBV6-6 and TRBJ2-7; TRBD2 is a possible D gene (6 bases). CDR1 is MNHNY, CDR2 SVGAGI, per germline (reference sequence). The CDR3 spans 12 residues. Trimming removed 6 bases from V and 4 bases from J, with 10 bases in between. The CDR3 protein is CASSRDSYEQYF. CDR3 nucleotide sequence: TGTGCCAGCAGCAGGGACTCGTACGAGCAGTACTTC.

V gene TRBV5-1 combines with J gene TRBJ1-6, with unresolved D. Germline V gene lookup returns CDR1 SGHRS and CDR2 YFSETQ. Trimming stripped 0 bases from V and 10 bases from J, with 8 bases between. The CDR3 is 13 amino acids. The CDR3 is CASSLGGASPLHF. The DNA for the CDR3 is TGCGCCAGCAGCTTGGGAGGTGCCTCACCCCTCCACTTT. Drawing the rest from reference TRBV5-1 and TRBJ1-6, the complete variable domain is KAGVTQTPRYLIKTRGQQVTLSCSPISGHRSVSWYQQTPGQGLQFLFEYFSETQRNKGNFPGRFSGRQFSNSRSEMNVSTLELGDSALYLCASSLGGASPLHFGNGTRLTVT.

The gene calls are TRBV6-1 and TRBJ1-1; 8 bases are shared with TRBD1. Germline V gene data show CDR1 as MNHNS and CDR2 as SASEGT. This CDR3 region has 15 residues. V lost 4 bases to trimming and J lost 4 bases; unmatched junction nucleotides: 8. The CDR3 DNA follows: TGTGCCAGCAGTGGGTCGGACAGGGTGAGCACTGAAGCTTTCTTT. Its protein product is CASSGSDRVSTEAFF.

The chain has TRBV7-7 and TRBJ1-1; 7 bases agree with TRBD1. CDR3 length equals 13 residues. V shed 5 bases and J 1 base; nucleotides not matched to a gene: 1. Germline-derived CDR1 and CDR2 are SSHAT and FNYEAQ (reference sequence). CDR3 region: CASSPGGNTEAFF. The CDR3 DNA sequence: TGTGCCAGCAGCCCAGGGGGGAACACTGAAGCTTTCTTT.

The chain has TRBV5-8 and TRBJ1-1, with D perhaps TRBD1 (6 bases). The CDR3 runs 14 residues. V gave up 4 bases and J gave up 2 bases, with 12 bases separating them. Germline CDR1 and CDR2: SGHTS and YDEGEE. The CDR3 reads CASSGRGSNTEAFF. The CDR3, as DNA: TGTGCCAGCAGCGGCAGGGGTTCCAACACTGAAGCTTTCTTT.

This clone was counted a few times. The DNA for the CDR3 is TGTGCCAGCAGCAAAGAATTACCTCAGGGAGCTAACTATGGCTACACCTTC. Translation gives CASSKELPQGANYGYTF. The V and J genes are TRBV21-1 and TRBJ1-2. TRBV21-1 is a listed pseudogene. The CDR3 loop spans 17 amino acids.